Listed here are 2 T cell receptor beta chains from one sample, sequenced in a study of T cells in Graves' hyperthyroidism and ophthalmopathy. Researchers took RNA transcripts and amplified the TCR beta CDR3 regions from them. First-round RT-PCR of the TCR CDR3 relied on the HTBI primer set. TCRdb recomputed calls from the multiplex PCR reads with MiXCR, one row per CDR3 protein. The sample includes about 360,000 distinct CDR3 sequences, 13% seen only once; the top ten take about 9.1%. Source material: blood. The receptors were gathered from a woman aged 18-35 years with Graves' hyperthyroidism.

The table lists this clonotype with many counts. The V gene is TRBV30, the J gene TRBJ2-1; weak D call: TRBD2 (6 bases). With 4 bases removed from V and 12 bases from J, the gap between germline ends came to 31 bases. The CDR3 is 17 residues long. Germline V gene sequence: CDR1 GTSNPN, CDR2 SVGIG (reference sequence). CDR3 in amino acids: CAWNTVGGRSAYSGQFF. In nucleotides, the CDR3 is TGTGCCTGGAACACCGTGGGGGGAAGGTCCGCTTATTCTGGGCAGTTCTTC.

There are many counts of this clonotype. The rearrangement joins TRBV6-2 or TRBV6-3 to TRBJ1-2, with D perhaps TRBD1 (5 bases). Trimming pared 7 bases from V and 1 base from J, leaving 10 bases between. The CDR3 is made up of 13 amino acids. CDR1 is MNHEY and CDR2 is SVGEGT in the germline V gene. The CDR3 protein is CASTSGGNYGYTF. CDR3 DNA sequence: TGTGCCAGCACCAGCGGGGGTAACTATGGCTACACCTTC.